This T cell receptor beta chain was sequenced during a study of PD-1 blockade in classical Hodgkin lymphoma. Study-wide results and limits: Baseline diversity was lower in partial responders and progressors than complete responders. At C4D1, TCR diversity had climbed significantly for CD4+ cells, though not for CD8+ cells.

Sequencing was performed with immunoSEQ multiplex PCR; in TCRdb, only in-frame clones are kept and a portion is missing. The data show 90,000 to 120,000 clones, roughly 87% seen once. The patients all showed relapse after autologous stem cell transplantation, while their brentuximab vedotin exposure varied. Complete response, partial response or progressive disease was each patient's best response. For this clone: The antigen remains unidentified.

This CDR3 region has 15 residues. V gave up 3 bases and J gave up 3 bases, with 18 bases separating them. Germline lookup yields CDR1 GTSNPN and CDR2 SVGIG (reference sequence). The sequencing used peripheral blood mononuclear cells (PBMCs), collected before the second cycle of nivolumab. The chain links TRBV30 to TRBJ2-7; TRBD1 is a possible D gene (6 bases). The source is a human donor with classical Hodgkin lymphoma. The chain's CDR3 is CAWSEGSGDFYEQYF. CDR3 sequence (DNA): TGTGCCTGGAGCGAGGGGTCAGGGGATTTCTACGAGCAGTACTTC.